This entry concerns a single T cell receptor beta chain. The data stem from a study of regulatory T cells in long-lasting Graves disease. Construction of TCR beta libraries relied on iRepertoire HTBI primers and on Arm-PCR targeting CDR3 regions. One entry per CDR3 protein results from TCRdb running MiXCR on the multiplex PCR reads. This sample yields roughly 610,000 distinct CDR3 sequences, of which roughly 15% are seen a single time; around 11% belongs to the top ten. Time point specified: newly diagnosed GD, antithyroid drugs for less than 3 months. Making the TCR library involved RNA that had been extracted from PBMCs. Germline CDR1 is SGHDN and CDR2 is FVKESK. The CDR3 totals 17 residues. The V gene end was trimmed by 0 bases and the J gene end by 3 bases; junction bases not matched to a gene: 7. These data were also filed under a second study, of T cells in Graves' hyperthyroidism and ophthalmopathy.

The sequencing used peripheral blood mononuclear cells (PBMCs), collected at new diagnosis, from a patient treated with antithyroid drugs. This chain links TRBV14 with TRBJ2-3; TRBD1 matches 9 bases. This receptor was taken from a man younger than 30 with Graves disease. CDR3 loop: CASSQDSVGQGTDTQYF. The CDR3 bases are TGTGCCAGCAGCCAAGATTCGGTGGGACAGGGAACAGATACGCAGTATTTT.